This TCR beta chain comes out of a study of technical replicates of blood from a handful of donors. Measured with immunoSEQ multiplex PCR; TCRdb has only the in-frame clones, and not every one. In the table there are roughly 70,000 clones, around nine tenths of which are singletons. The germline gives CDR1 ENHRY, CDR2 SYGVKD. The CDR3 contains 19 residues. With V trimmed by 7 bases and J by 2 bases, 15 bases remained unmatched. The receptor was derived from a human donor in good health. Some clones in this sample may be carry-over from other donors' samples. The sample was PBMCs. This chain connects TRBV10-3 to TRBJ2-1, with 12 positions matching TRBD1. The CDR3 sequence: CAIMSGPGQGARPYNEQFF. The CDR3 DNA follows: TGTGCCATCATGTCTGGTCCGGGACAGGGGGCAAGGCCCTACAATGAGCAGTTCTTC.